The T cell receptor (beta chain) described here comes from a study of blood T cells in healthy people across ages. Trimming at V came to 2 bases and at J to 4 bases, leaving 6 bases not matched to a gene. The CDR3 length is 15 residues. The germline V gene encodes CDR1 MNHEY and CDR2 SVGAGI. This clonotype showed up just a few times. Through a sample-barcoded 5' primer and a J-beta primer mix, a second PCR was run for roughly 7 to 12 cycles. TCRdb re-called the 5' RACE reads through MiXCR, storing one row per CDR3 protein. Of 2 million or so distinct CDR3 sequences in the sample, approximately 50% were seen once.

The chain is built from TRBV6-5 and TRBJ2-5, with 8 positions matching TRBD2. The sequence derives from a middle-aged woman in good health. The sample consisted of blood. The DNA for the CDR3 is TGTGCCAGCAGTTACACCGGGGGGGACGGAGAGACCCAGTACTTC. Protein: CASSYTGGDGETQYF.